This T cell receptor beta chain was found in a study of cytomegalovirus exposure and HLA in healthy donors. Worth noting for this clone: Its specificity is unknown.

The study's findings and limits: Listed as cytomegalovirus-associated were 164 TCR beta chains.

CDR1 and CDR2 (germline): SGHRS, YFSETQ. This CDR3 region has 16 residues. Trimming at V came to 6 bases and at J to 0 bases, leaving 6 bases not matched to a gene. Generated by immunoSEQ multiplex PCR, the TCRdb table keeps only in-frame clones and is missing some. This sample has some 76,000 clones, with approximately 93% found just once. The sequence was collected from a woman between 18 and 30 years old in good health and CMV-seropositive. The V gene is TRBV5-1, the J gene TRBJ2-3; TRBD2 matches 11 bases. What was sequenced was PBMCs. This chain's CDR3 is CASNIAGGLSTDTQYF. The CDR3 DNA is TGCGCCAGCAACATAGCGGGAGGGTTGAGCACAGATACGCAGTATTTT.